This T cell receptor (beta chain) originates from a study of T cell changes during pregnancy in multiple sclerosis (dated by TCRdb to about 2019). For the study in its entirety: In women with multiple sclerosis, the researchers looked at how the T cell repertoire shifted as pregnancy progressed.

As to this clone: The antigen it recognizes is unknown. No base quality values were provided; no much bigger clone lies one nucleotide off.

There are 15 amino acids in the CDR3, from cysteine to phenylalanine inclusive. Only the CDR3 portion is preserved as DNA: 45 bases, with reading frame beginning at the first base. CDR1 and CDR2, per the germline V gene, are SGHVS and FQNEAQ. Trimming at the junction amounts to 5 bases on V and 2 bases on J, and the germline ends lie 13 bases apart. Receptors were amplified or captured by the immunoSEQ multiplex PCR assay. Not all clones reach the TCRdb copy of this immuneACCESS table, which keeps in-frame sequences only. Checked studies attribute under half of the gap to unresolved V genes and leave the rest unexplained. This sample comprises fewer than 140,000 clones, about 90% of them detected only once. Over 1.5% of the sample goes to the ten largest clones.

The chain is encoded by TRBV7-8 joined to TRBJ1-3; the D segment cannot be called with confidence. This TCR was recovered from a female donor with multiple sclerosis, enrolled in a pregnancy study. The sequenced sample was peripheral blood, obtained before pregnancy. For the CDR3, the sequence is CASSPSRVPGNTIYF. The nucleotide sequence reads TGTGCCAGCAGCCCCAGTCGGGTCCCTGGAAACACCATATATTTT.